The source of this T cell receptor beta chain is a study of human T cells and chemical hapten exposure. As for the study in general: Skin of the upper inner arm, approximately 2 cm by approximately 2 cm, received 2% DPC for sensitization.

This clonotype has more than one count but fewer than ten. Trimming took 5 bases from V and 7 from J, leaving 22 bases between them. CDR1 SGHAT and CDR2 FQNNGV come from the germline V gene. CDR3 size: 16 residues. MiXCR was run by TCRdb on the RACE reads, yielding one entry per CDR3 protein. The data show about 55,000 distinct CDR3 sequences, with more than 9% seen just once and 1.7% held by the top ten. The time point was: patch test 2, 6 weeks after DPC sensitization. This sample's treatment: therapeutic diphenylcyclopropenone sensitization with weekly scalp DPC. V is TRBV11-2 and J is TRBJ2-3; possibly TRBD1 or TRBD2 for D (6 bases each). This clonotype originated in a woman aged 50 to 60 with alopecia areata. Some clones in this sample may be carry-over from other donors' samples. Here the sequenced sample was whole blood, taken in connection with sensitization to the hapten diphenylcyclopropenone (DPC). CDR3 residues: CASSRLGGRTEYTQYF. CDR3 in DNA: TGTGCCAGCAGCCGGTTAGGGGGGCGTACGGAATATACGCAGTATTTT.